This T cell receptor (beta chain) originates from a study of control samples from healthy donors and cancer patients. Sequenced by immunoSEQ multiplex PCR; TCRdb stores in-frame clones only, minus some. The sample contains tens of thousands of clones, around 84% of which appear only once. The V gene lost 2 bases and the J gene lost 12 bases, with 11 bases spanning the gap. CDR3 length: 12 residues. Per the germline V gene, CDR1 is LGHNT and CDR2 is FRNRAP. This sequence originates from a man aged 50 or older in good health. The material sequenced was blood. This chain joins TRBV12-5 and TRBJ2-1, with no clear D. CDR3 DNA: TGTGCTAGTGGTTTGTCCAGGATCCGGCAGTTCTTC. This codes for CASGLSRIRQFF. The complete variable domain, with remaining parts taken from reference TRBV12-5 and TRBJ2-1, reads DARVTQTPRHKVTEMGQEVTMRCQPILGHNTVFWYRQTMMQGLELLAYFRNRAPLDDSGMPKDRFSAEMPDATLATLKIQPSEPRDSAVYFCASGLSRIRQFFGPGTRLTVL.